This T cell receptor (beta chain) was observed in a study of blood T cell repertoires in COVID-19. Whole-study context: Italy, Spain and the United States were the sources of the convalescent and acute COVID-19 samples.

The table came from immunoSEQ multiplex PCR; TCRdb's copy has only in-frame clones and leaves some out. The table lists roughly 250,000 clones, about 80% of them singletons. Germline lookup yields CDR1 WNHNN and CDR2 SYGVQD (reference sequence). V was clipped by 9 bases and J by 3 bases; unmatched bases: 3. The CDR3 contains 13 residues. Material: peripheral blood. The gene calls are TRBV10-1 and TRBJ2-3; 10 nucleotides match TRBD2. The source is a person between 65 and 79 years old with COVID-19, enrolled during active disease. This CDR3 reads CARLAGSTDTQYF. CDR3 coding DNA: TGCGCCAGACTAGCGGGAAGTACAGATACGCAGTATTTT.